The 20 T cell receptor beta chains listed next were all sequenced from one sample in a study of blood T cell repertoires in COVID-19. Data came from immunoSEQ multiplex PCR; TCRdb stores just in-frame clones and leaves some out. The profile shows hundreds of thousands of clones, approximately 87% of them singletons. The specimen was peripheral blood. These receptors were obtained from a woman aged 70 to 79 with active or convalescent COVID-19.

The chain carries TRBV2 and TRBJ2-6; D may be TRBD1 (6 bases). Germline assignment: CDR1 SNHLY and CDR2 FYNNEI. This CDR3 comprises 13 residues. Trimming removed 9 bases at V and 1 base at J, with 7 bases between. CDR3: CARQGSGANVLTF. CDR3 sequence (DNA): TGTGCCAGACAGGGATCTGGGGCCAACGTCCTGACTTTC.

V is TRBV30 and J is TRBJ1-2, with D uncertain. The V gene's germline CDR1 is GTSNPN and CDR2 SVGIG (reference sequence). The CDR3 covers 13 residues. V shed 0 bases and J shed 8 bases, with 13 bases lying between them. Here the CDR3 reads CAWSVAGLVGYTF. The DNA of the CDR3 is TGTGCCTGGAGTGTCGCGGGGTTGGTAGGCTACACCTTC.

This chain joins TRBV19 and TRBJ2-5; maybe TRBD1 (6 bases). V was cut by 4 bases and J by 3 bases, with 12 bases left in between. CDR1 LNHDA and CDR2 SQIVND come from the germline V gene (reference sequence). The CDR3 is 14 amino acids. CDR3 nucleotides: TGTGCCAGTAGTAACAGGGCTAGGGAAGAGACCCAGTACTTC. Translation gives CASSNRAREETQYF.

The V gene is TRBV18, the J gene TRBJ2-3; TRBD2 agrees at 14 bases. Unmatched junction bases numbered 5, after V lost 3 bases and J lost 0 bases. Per germline, CDR1 KGHSH and CDR2 LQKENI. The CDR3 runs 18 residues. CDR3 in DNA: TGTGCCAGCTCACCTGGACTAGCGGGGGGCACTAGCACAGATACGCAGTATTTT. Translation gives CASSPGLAGGTSTDTQYF. The complete variable domain, with remaining parts taken from reference TRBV18 and TRBJ2-3, reads NAGVMQNPRHLVRRRGQEARLRCSPMKGHSHVYWYRQLPEEGLKFMVYLQKENIIDESGMPKERFSAEFPKEGPSILRIQQVVRGDSAAYFCASSPGLAGGTSTDTQYFGPGTRLTVL.

The rearrangement links TRBV5-5 to TRBJ2-5; 8 positions agree with TRBD2. The germline CDR1 and CDR2 sequences are SGHKS and YYEKEE (reference sequence). With V trimmed by 6 bases and J by 3 bases, 10 bases remained unmatched. This CDR3 contains 15 residues. The DNA of the CDR3 is TGTGCCAGCACCACCACGGCGGGAGGAAAAGAGACCCAGTACTTC. Protein sequence: CASTTTAGGKETQYF.

This sequence joins TRBV9 and TRBJ2-3, with D unresolved. The CDR3 contains 18 residues. From germline, CDR1 is SGDLS and CDR2 YYNGEE. V was cut by 0 bases and J by 0 bases, with 17 bases left in between. CDR3 sequence (DNA): TGTGCCAGCAGCGTAGGGTTGCGGCTCCCCTCTAGCACAGATACGCAGTATTTT. Translating it yields CASSVGLRLPSSTDTQYF. Full variable domain (missing parts from reference TRBV9 and TRBJ2-3): DSGVTQTPKHLITATGQRVTLRCSPRSGDLSVYWYQQSLDQGLQFLIQYYNGEERAKGNILERFSAQQFPDLHSELNLSSLELGDSALYFCASSVGLRLPSSTDTQYFGPGTRLTVL.

The gene calls are TRBV7-2 and TRBJ2-3; the D gene is possibly TRBD1 (5 bases). Germline V lookup: CDR1 SGHTA, CDR2 FQGNSA. Deletions cut 5 bases from V and 4 bases from J, with 19 bases between. The CDR3 is 16 residues long. CDR3 in DNA: TGTGCCAGCAGCCCCCACGTATGGGGCGAGGCAGATACGCAGTATTTT. Amino acid sequence: CASSPHVWGEADTQYF.

The chain has TRBV28 and TRBJ2-7; 12 bases map to TRBD1. This CDR3 is built from 16 residues. Germline loops: CDR1 MDHEN, CDR2 SYDVKM. Unmatched junction bases numbered 10, after V lost 6 bases and J lost 4 bases. For the CDR3, the DNA is TGTGCCAGCAGCCTGGGACAGGGGGCGAATCTTTACGAGCAGTACTTC. Encoded protein: CASSLGQGANLYEQYF.

The gene calls are TRBV6-4 and TRBJ2-3, with D possibly being TRBD1 (5 bases). The CDR3 is 13 residues long. CDR1 is MRHNA, CDR2 SNTAGT, per germline. V was shortened by 3 bases and J by 4 bases, with 8 bases between the two germline ends. The CDR3 DNA sequence: TGTGCCAGCAGTGAGCAGGGCCCAGATACGCAGTATTTT. It translates to CASSEQGPDTQYF.

This chain uses TRBV19 with TRBJ2-1; TRBD2 matches 7 bases. Germline V CDR1 and CDR2: LNHDA, SQIVND (reference sequence). J was trimmed by 0 bases and V by 7 bases; bases with no gene match: 9. This CDR3 is built from 16 residues. In DNA form, the CDR3 reads TGTGCCAGTAATGAGGCGGGAGCCCACTCCTACAATGAGCAGTTCTTC. Translating it yields CASNEAGAHSYNEQFF.

With respect to this clone: Its ends do not fully match the called genes, so a read error is possible. The chain carries TRBV5-1 and TRBJ1-2; D unresolved. CDR3 size: 14 residues. The germline V gene encodes CDR1 SGHRS and CDR2 YFSETQ. In DNA, the CDR3 is TGCGCCAGCAGTTTGGGGAGTGGAAACTATGGCTACACCTTC. Its translation: CASSLGSGNYGYTF.

The genes are TRBV5-1 and TRBJ2-7; D might be TRBD2 (5 bases). Trimming shortened V by 5 bases and J by 4 bases, and 7 bases separated the two germline ends. This CDR3 region has 11 residues. Germline V gene sequence: CDR1 SGHRS, CDR2 YFSETQ. The CDR3 DNA reads as TGCGCCAGCAGTAGCGCGTACGAGCAGTACTTC. Amino acid sequence: CASSSAYEQYF.

V usage is TRBV7-2 and J usage is TRBJ2-1; D is unresolved. CDR1 SGHTA and CDR2 FQGNSA come from the germline V gene. V was clipped by 1 base and J by 7 bases, with 14 bases between them. CDR3 length: 15 residues. CDR3 DNA sequence: TGTGCCAGCAGCTTAGAAAGAAGCATCTGGAATGAGCAGTTCTTC. Protein: CASSLERSIWNEQFF.

The chain employs TRBV18 and TRBJ2-1; 12 bases map to TRBD1. V lost 2 bases and J lost 0; bases outside the gene matches: 11. Germline lookup yields CDR1 KGHSH and CDR2 LQKENI. This CDR3 is built from 20 residues. Here the CDR3 DNA reads TGTGCCAGCTCACCAGTCGGGACAGGGGGCTTTAGGCCCTCCTACAATGAGCAGTTCTTC. This translates into CASSPVGTGGFRPSYNEQFF.

The chain links TRBV7-2 to TRBJ1-5, with D possibly matching TRBD1 (5 bases). Per germline, CDR1 SGHTA and CDR2 FQGNSA. Between the trimmed V and J ends, which lost 1 base and 6 bases, there was a span of 13 bases. The CDR3 consists of 15 residues. The CDR3 sequence is CASSLVLLGGQPQHF. As DNA, the CDR3 is TGTGCCAGCAGCTTAGTCCTCTTGGGGGGTCAGCCCCAGCATTTT.

This rearrangement joins TRBV6-6 to TRBJ2-3, with D possibly TRBD1 on 5 matching bases. The V end was cut by 0 bases, the J end by 3 bases, with 13 bases between. The germline V gene has CDR1 MNHNY and CDR2 SVGAGI (reference sequence). The CDR3 runs 16 residues. In DNA, the CDR3 is TGTGCCAGCAGTTACTCTAAGCAGGGTGGTACAGATACGCAGTATTTT. Protein product: CASSYSKQGGTDTQYF.

The J gene is TRBJ2-2, the V gene TRBV7-2; weak D call: TRBD2 (6 bases). The V end was cut by 5 bases, the J end by 0 bases, with 10 bases between. This CDR3 has 15 residues. CDR1 is SGHTA, CDR2 FQGNSA, per germline. The CDR3 loop reads CASSRGGSNTGELFF. CDR3 in DNA: TGTGCCAGCAGCCGCGGAGGGTCGAACACCGGGGAGCTGTTTTTT.

The genes are TRBV4-2 and TRBJ2-3; D gene unclear. CDR1 is LGHNA, CDR2 YNFKEQ, per germline. V was trimmed by 2 bases and J by 4 bases, leaving 7 bases between them. The CDR3 spans 13 residues. CDR3 DNA sequence: TGTGCCAGCAGCCAACCAGGTTCAGATACGCAGTATTTT. Its translation: CASSQPGSDTQYF.

The chain is built from TRBV2 and TRBJ2-5; TRBD1 matches at 7 bases. Germline values: CDR1 SNHLY, CDR2 FYNNEI. V was pared by 2 bases and J by 5 bases, with 5 bases of the junction left unmatched. This CDR3 is 14 amino acids long. CDR3 sequence (DNA): TGTGCCAGCAGTGAACAAGGGGGCTGGGAGACCCAGTACTTC. It yields the protein CASSEQGGWETQYF.

This clone has more than one count but fewer than ten. The chain has TRBV15 and TRBJ1-3; the D gene is possibly TRBD1 (6 bases). This CDR3 is built from 15 residues. V shed 0 bases and J shed 4 bases, with 10 bases lying between them. CDR1 is LNHNV, CDR2 YYDKDF, per germline (reference sequence). In DNA, the CDR3 is TGTGCCACCAGCAGAGACAGGGGCTCCGGAAACACCATATATTTT. Translated: CATSRDRGSGNTIYF. The full variable domain, completed using reference TRBV15 and TRBJ1-3, is DAMVIQNPRYQVTQFGKPVTLSCSQTLNHNVMYWYQQKSSQAPKLLFHYYDKDFNNEADTPDNFQSRRPNTSFCFLDIRSPGLGDTAMYLCATSRDRGSGNTIYFGEGSWLTVV.